These 12 T cell receptor beta chains came from one sample sequenced in a study of Ad26.COV2.S vaccination and SARS-CoV-2 variants. Treatment denoted: approximately 18 received Ad26.COV2.S at low or high dose, single or two shots; 5 received placebo; per-sample allocation not given. Day 63 following the first vaccine or placebo injection was when the samples were taken. The data were produced by immunoSEQ multiplex PCR, yet TCRdb's version contains in-frame clones alone and is incomplete. Of roughly 380,000 clones in the sample, around 84% are singletons; the top ten hold roughly 3.5%. The source was peripheral blood, collected in a trial of Ad26.COV2.S vaccine versus placebo. These receptors originate from a person between 18 and 65 years old who received the Ad26.COV2.S COVID-19 vaccine or a placebo.

The sample holds a few counts of this clone. V and J are TRBV5-1 and TRBJ2-2, with 8 bases matching TRBD2. The V segment lost 3 bases and the J segment 4 bases; nucleotides outside the gene matches: 8. CDR3 length: 16 residues. From germline, CDR1 is SGHRS and CDR2 YFSETQ. The CDR3 nucleotides are TGCGCCAGCAGCTACTTGACTAGCGAAACCACCGGGGAGCTGTTTTTT. It is translated as CASSYLTSETTGELFF.

As regards this clone: Other DNA sequences in the sample encode the same CDR3. The V gene is TRBV9, the J gene TRBJ2-3; D uncertain. Germline V gene lookup returns CDR1 SGDLS and CDR2 YYNGEE. This CDR3 region has 14 residues. Between the trimmed V and J ends, which lost 0 bases and 2 bases, there was a span of 7 bases. CDR3 residues: CASSVVGSTDTQYF. The CDR3 nucleotides read TGTGCCAGCAGCGTAGTGGGATCCACAGATACGCAGTATTTT.

This chain connects TRBV7-2 to TRBJ2-3; the D is unclear. The germline V and J ends were trimmed by 3 bases and 6 bases, with 4 bases remaining between them. Germline CDR1 reads SGHTA; CDR2 reads FQGNSA. The CDR3 is 11 residues long. In DNA form, the CDR3 reads TGTGCCAGCAGCTTTAAGGATACGCAGTATTTT. Protein product: CASSFKDTQYF.

The chain links TRBV5-4 to TRBJ1-1, with 8 nucleotides matching TRBD1. Trimming at V came to 2 bases and at J to 11 bases, leaving 8 bases not matched to a gene. Looked up from germline, CDR1 is SGHNT and CDR2 is YYREEE (reference sequence). CDR3 length equals 13 residues. CDR3 DNA sequence: TGTGCCAGCAGCTTAGATCAGGGGGCGAAGGCTTTCTTT. This sequence encodes CASSLDQGAKAFF.

The chain joins TRBV7-2 to TRBJ1-3, with D perhaps TRBD1 (5 bases). Deletions cut 1 base from V and 4 bases from J, with 23 bases between. Germline V gene data show CDR1 as SGHTA and CDR2 as FQGNSA. The CDR3 contains 19 residues. CDR3: CASSLVGTRVKGTGNTIYF. The CDR3 DNA reads as TGTGCCAGCAGCTTAGTGGGGACGAGGGTTAAAGGAACCGGAAACACCATATATTTT.

This chain uses TRBV4-1 with TRBJ2-1; D remains ambiguous. Germline lookup yields CDR1 MGHRA and CDR2 YSYEKL. V lost 2 bases and J lost 5, with 7 bases in between. The CDR3 loop spans 13 amino acids. CDR3 residues: CASSQTPNNEQFF. Here the CDR3 DNA reads TGCGCCAGCAGCCAAACACCGAACAATGAGCAGTTCTTC.

This chain joins TRBV6-2 or TRBV6-3 and TRBJ1-5; D unresolved. This CDR3 spans 15 amino acids. V was pared by 8 bases and J by 2 bases, with 16 bases between. Per germline, CDR1 MNHEY and CDR2 SVGEGT. The CDR3 DNA follows: TGTGCCAGCCGCCTTCCCGGGGTTCGCAATCAGCCCCAGCATTTT. It encodes CASRLPGVRNQPQHF.

J is TRBJ2-7 and V is TRBV12-5; no clear D. The CDR3 loop spans 15 amino acids. The V end was cut by 0 bases, the J end by 0 bases, with 9 bases between. In germline, CDR1 is LGHNT, CDR2 FRNRAP. The CDR3 sequence is CASGLVPSISYEQYF. Written as DNA, the CDR3 is TGTGCTAGTGGTTTGGTACCTTCGATCTCCTACGAGCAGTACTTC. Variable domain in full (rest from reference TRBV12-5 and TRBJ2-7): DARVTQTPRHKVTEMGQEVTMRCQPILGHNTVFWYRQTMMQGLELLAYFRNRAPLDDSGMPKDRFSAEMPDATLATLKIQPSEPRDSAVYFCASGLVPSISYEQYFGPGTRLTVT.

The chain carries TRBV19 and TRBJ2-6; no clear D. The ends were cut back, 5 bases at V and 3 bases at J, with 2 bases in the middle. Germline values: CDR1 LNHDA, CDR2 SQIVND (reference sequence). The CDR3 covers 12 residues. The CDR3 DNA reads TGTGCCAGTAGTGATGGGGCCAACGTCCTGACTTTC. This sequence encodes CASSDGANVLTF.

The rearrangement links TRBV19 to TRBJ2-3; TRBD2 agrees at 7 bases. From germline, CDR1 is LNHDA and CDR2 SQIVND (reference sequence). Losses at the gene ends were 4 bases for V and 4 bases for J; bases not matched to a gene: 5. This CDR3 has 14 residues. CDR3 loop: CASSTREGADTQYF. In nucleotides, the CDR3 is TGTGCCAGTAGTACGAGGGAGGGCGCAGATACGCAGTATTTT.

The chain recombines TRBV12-5 with TRBJ1-1, with D unresolved. With 1 base removed from V and 1 base from J, the gap between germline ends came to 7 bases. The CDR3 totals 14 residues. Germline V gives CDR1 LGHNT, CDR2 FRNRAP. The CDR3 bases are TGTGCTAGTGGTTTGGGACCTGCGAACACTGAAGCTTTCTTT. Protein sequence: CASGLGPANTEAFF.

This chain joins TRBV5-5 and TRBJ1-3, with 8 bases fitting TRBD1. From germline, CDR1 is SGHKS and CDR2 YYEKEE (reference sequence). This CDR3 is 15 amino acids long. J gave up 4 bases and V 4 bases, and 7 bases lay outside the gene matches. The CDR3 DNA reads as TGTGCCAGCAGCATCCGACAGGGGACGGGAAACACCATATATTTT. Protein product: CASSIRQGTGNTIYF.